This T cell receptor (beta chain) was captured in a study of early T cells in non-severe SARS-CoV-2 infection (dated by TCRdb to the early 2020s). Turning to the overall study: Because TCR sequencing relied on bulk RNA taken from unsorted whole blood, pairing of alpha and beta chains was not possible.

Receptor libraries were prepared by 5' RACE. The reads were generated on a NextSeq 500. In the TCR library protocol, unique molecular identifiers were attached to individual cDNA molecules to correct for PCR bias and sequencing error. Sequencing covered both TCR alpha and beta chains, and within each sample the abundances of alpha and beta sequences were tightly co-correlated. On the study's bioinformatics: Decombinator V4 was used to annotate the V gene, J gene and CDR3 of the TCR sequences. TCRs were defined as expanded if a significant change between any two time points was detected under a Poisson model with p below 0.0001. TCR abundances were normalised to the total number of TCRs sequenced in each sample and reported as counts per million. MAIT TCRs were defined by TRAV1-2 paired with TRAJ12, TRAJ20 or TRAJ33, and iNKT TCRs by TRAV10 paired with TRAJ18. VDJdb, accessed 1 November 2021, was searched for CMV, EBV and SARS-CoV-2 annotated TCRs, with TCRs annotated for multiple antigens excluded. TCRdb applied fastp at Q25 and MiXCR to the public reads, then kept only in-frame beta chains. Each CDR3 protein appears once, grouped with its most common genes and DNA. Clone size and V and J calls follow TCRdb, not the original study. In this sample the table shows roughly 63,000 distinct CDR3 sequences, approximately 12% of which occur a single time. The ten largest clonotypes hold about 4.7% of the sample.

Paper-wide results and their limitations: VDJdb matching was skewed toward anti-spike CD8 responses, so virus-specific expansions were likely underestimated and private and CD4 specificities were missed.

CDR1 and CDR2 were assigned from the germline V gene as KGHSH and LQKENI. There are 18 amino acids in the CDR3, from cysteine to phenylalanine inclusive. Just the 54-base CDR3 DNA is kept, in frame starting at base 1. This was a case-control study nested in a cohort of healthcare workers in London, UK, who had nasopharyngeal swab PCR tests and blood samples taken every week. Between 23 and 31 March 2020, the week of the UK lockdown, healthcare workers were enrolled and then followed up weekly for as long as 16 weeks. This clonotype was counted only a few times. Its antigen has not been determined. Sequence at one end of the junction differs from germline and may be a read error.

The chain couples TRBV18 to TRBJ1-2, with no confidently assigned D gene. Sequencing was done on a sample of whole blood. The receptor was isolated from an adult who was a healthcare worker with PCR-confirmed SARS-CoV-2 infection or an uninfected control (not recorded which). The base sequence is TGTGCCAGATCACCATTCCCGGGCGGAAGCCGGGCTAACTATGGCTACACCTTC. This codes for CARSPFPGGSRANYGYTF.